Presented here are 28 T cell receptor beta chains from one specimen sequenced in a study of regulatory T cells in long-lasting Graves disease. Libraries of TCR beta came from iRepertoire HTBI primers plus Arm-PCR of CDR3 regions. From the multiplex PCR reads, TCRdb called clonotypes with MiXCR, one entry per CDR3 protein. This table holds roughly 260,000 distinct CDR3 sequences, 15% to 20% found once. As to time point: newly diagnosed GD, antithyroid drugs for less than 3 months. Isolated PBMC RNA provided the starting material for the TCR library. This sample also belongs to another study, concerning T cells in Graves' hyperthyroidism and ophthalmopathy.

This specimen was peripheral blood mononuclear cells (PBMCs), taken at new diagnosis, from a patient treated with antithyroid drugs. Every receptor here comes from a woman aged 25 to 45 with Graves disease.

This clonotype was recorded many times. The chain uses TRBV20-1 and TRBJ2-5; TRBD2 matches 10 bases. The CDR3 loop spans 16 amino acids. Germline CDR1 and CDR2: DFQATT and SNEGSKA (reference sequence). V lost 3 bases to trimming and J lost 1 base; unmatched junction nucleotides: 8. The CDR3 loop reads CSARVAGGRSQETQYF. The CDR3 bases are TGCAGTGCTAGGGTAGCGGGGGGTCGGAGCCAAGAGACCCAGTACTTC.

Turning to this clonotype: A read error may explain this, as a much larger clone is one base away. The chain uses TRBV9 and TRBJ1-6; D gene unclear. The germline V and J ends were trimmed by 0 bases and 10 bases, with 14 bases remaining between them. In germline, CDR1 is SGDLS, CDR2 YYNGEE. This CDR3 is 15 amino acids long. The CDR3 bases are TGTGCCAGCAGCGTAGAGGAGGGATTGGGATCACCCCTCCACTTT. Translating it yields CASSVEEGLGSPLHF.

The rearrangement uses TRBV20-1 and TRBJ1-4, with TRBD1 identical over 8 bases. V lost 6 bases to trimming and J lost 4 bases; unmatched junction nucleotides: 7. This CDR3 spans 14 amino acids. Germline V gene data show CDR1 as DFQATT and CDR2 as SNEGSKA (reference sequence). CDR3 nucleotide sequence: TGCAGTGCCGAACCAGGGGGCTTTAATGAAAAACTGTTTTTT. Translation: CSAEPGGFNEKLFF.

This clonotype was recorded at least ten times. The CDR3 here is CASRSLLAGGYEQYF. The CDR3 bases are TGTGCCAGCAGGTCTCTACTAGCGGGGGGCTACGAGCAGTACTTC. The rearrangement joins TRBV5-5 to TRBJ2-7, with 12 nucleotides matching TRBD2. The CDR3 is made up of 15 amino acids. Germline V gene lookup returns CDR1 SGHKS and CDR2 YYEKEE (reference sequence). V shed 5 bases, J shed 3 bases, and the junction held 6 bases outside the gene matches.

This clonotype showed up many times. V usage is TRBV20-1 and J usage is TRBJ1-2; no clear D. Germline V CDR1 and CDR2: DFQATT, SNEGSKA (reference sequence). The CDR3 runs 12 residues. With 3 bases removed from V and 8 bases from J, the gap between germline ends came to 13 bases. As DNA, the CDR3 is TGCAGTGCTAGTGTGGGAGTGTGGGGCTACACCTTC. Its translation: CSASVGVWGYTF.

This clonotype was seen ten or more times. This chain joins TRBV2 and TRBJ2-5, with D uncertain. The ends were cut back, 7 bases at V and 3 bases at J, with 15 bases in the middle. CDR3 length equals 14 residues. Germline assignment: CDR1 SNHLY and CDR2 FYNNEI. The CDR3 region is CASNMMGLEETQYF. Here the CDR3 DNA reads TGTGCCAGCAATATGATGGGTTTGGAAGAGACCCAGTACTTC.

In the case of this clonotype: A much larger clonotype is one base distant, so this may be a read error. The V and J genes are TRBV7-3 and TRBJ2-2; D remains unclear. The CDR3 consists of 13 residues. Germline CDR1 is SGHTA and CDR2 is FQGTGA. V lost 4 bases and J lost 4, with 7 bases in between. The CDR3 sequence is CASSSYSTGELFF. The CDR3 nucleotides are TGTGCCAGCAGCTCCTATAGCACCGGGGAGCTGTTTTTT.

The gene calls are TRBV7-2 and TRBJ2-7; 7 nucleotides agree with TRBD1. V lost 3 bases to trimming and J lost 3 bases; unmatched junction nucleotides: 17. CDR3 length equals 18 residues. Germline CDR1 reads SGHTA; CDR2 reads FQGNSA. CDR3 residues: CASSFYPPDRESGYEQYF. CDR3 DNA sequence: TGTGCCAGCAGCTTCTATCCCCCTGACAGGGAGAGCGGCTACGAGCAGTACTTC.

There are many counts of this clonotype. The V gene is TRBV29-1, the J gene TRBJ1-1; tentative D call: TRBD1 (6 bases). CDR1 is SQVTM, CDR2 ANQGSEA, per germline. This CDR3 has 15 residues. Trimming stripped 1 base from V and 0 bases from J, with 12 bases between. In DNA, the CDR3 is TGCAGCGTTGAAGGGACAGCCGAAATGAACACTGAAGCTTTCTTT. This sequence encodes CSVEGTAEMNTEAFF.

This clonotype has only a few counts. This may arise from a read error, as a much more abundant clone is one base away. The CDR3 does not close with the conserved phenylalanine or tryptophan, likely indicating a read error. The J gene is TRBJ1-2, the V gene TRBV7-9; D remains unclear. The CDR3 totals 18 residues. Germline-derived CDR1 and CDR2 are SEHNR and FQNEAQ (reference sequence). V was trimmed by 1 base and J by 0 bases, leaving 18 bases between them. CDR3: CASSLGLIRAAANYGYTS. The CDR3 DNA sequence: TGTGCCAGCAGCTTAGGTTTGATCCGGGCAGCCGCTAACTATGGCTACACCTCC.

This clonotype appeared many times. The V gene is TRBV20-1, the J gene TRBJ1-2; D gene unclear. The V end lost 6 bases, the J end lost 7 bases, and 12 bases lay between the germline ends. The CDR3 length is 11 residues. CDR1 and CDR2 from the germline V gene are DFQATT and SNEGSKA (reference sequence). For the CDR3, the DNA is TGCAGTGCCGAGACCCCAGGTGGCTACACCTTC. It specifies CSAETPGGYTF.

This clonotype was seen ten or more times. The rearrangement uses TRBV27 and TRBJ2-1; the D gene is possibly TRBD2 (7 bases). CDR3 length: 16 residues. The ends were cut back, 5 bases at V and 9 bases at J, with 23 bases in the middle. Germline V gene sequence: CDR1 MNHEY, CDR2 SMNVEV (reference sequence). The CDR3 spells CASSLNRRTRGGEQFF. The CDR3 DNA is TGTGCCAGCAGTCTAAACCGAAGGACTAGGGGGGGTGAGCAGTTCTTC.

For this clonotype: This may come from a read error, since a much larger clone is one base off. This sequence joins TRBV5-8 and TRBJ2-4, with no clear D. This CDR3 contains 14 residues. Germline V gene sequence: CDR1 SGHTS, CDR2 YDEGEE. In nucleotides, the CDR3 is TGTGCCAGCGGCTTTCCTGCGGCCAAAAACATTCAGTACTTC. Its translation is CASGFPAAKNIQYF.

The sample holds many counts of this clonotype. The chain is built from TRBV2 and TRBJ2-2; 10 bases are a match to TRBD2. Looked up from germline, CDR1 is SNHLY and CDR2 is FYNNEI. V lost 8 bases, J lost 6 bases, and 6 bases stayed unmatched. The length of the CDR3 is 14 residues. The CDR3 region is CASGQLAGAGELFF. The CDR3 DNA reads TGTGCCAGCGGCCAGCTAGCGGGGGCCGGGGAGCTGTTTTTT. The variable domain in full, with the rest retrieved from reference TRBV2 and TRBJ2-2, is EPEVTQTPSHQVTQMGQEVILRCVPISNHLYFYWYRQILGQKVEFLVSFYNNEISEKSEIFDDQFSVERPDGSNFTLKIRSTKLEDSAMYFCASGQLAGAGELFFGEGSRLTVL.

This clonotype was picked up many times. J is TRBJ1-1 and V is TRBV5-1; D possibly corresponds to TRBD1 (6 bases). Germline assignment: CDR1 SGHRS and CDR2 YFSETQ. Trimming took 7 bases from V and 9 from J, leaving 13 bases between them. The CDR3 has 11 residues. CDR3 region: CASLQGTQAFF. As DNA, the CDR3 is TGCGCCAGCCTACAGGGTACCCAAGCTTTCTTT. The full variable domain, its missing parts supplied by reference TRBV5-1 and TRBJ1-1, is KAGVTQTPRYLIKTRGQQVTLSCSPISGHRSVSWYQQTPGQGLQFLFEYFSETQRNKGNFPGRFSGRQFSNSRSEMNVSTLELGDSALYLCASLQGTQAFFGQGTRLTVV.

Note on this clonotype: Given a far larger clone just one base away, this is likely a sequencing read error. Because the CDR3 is missing its conserved closing phenylalanine or tryptophan, this is likely a read error. The V call is TRBV3-1, the J call TRBJ2-5, with D perhaps TRBD1 or TRBD2 (5 bases each). The CDR3 consists of 16 residues. V dropped 5 bases and J dropped 3 bases, with 19 bases sitting between them. The germline V gene encodes CDR1 LGHDT and CDR2 YNNKEL (reference sequence). The CDR3 DNA reads TGTGCCAGCAGCTTAACGAGGGGACGCGGCGAAGAGACCCAGTACTTA. The encoded protein is CASSLTRGRGEETQYL.

In its sample, this clonotype was seen many times. The V gene is TRBV19, the J gene TRBJ2-1; 8 bases are shared with TRBD2. The J segment lost 2 bases and the V segment lost 7 bases, leaving 7 bases of the junction unmatched. CDR3 length: 15 amino acids. Per germline, CDR1 LNHDA and CDR2 SQIVND (reference sequence). CDR3 protein: CASTEPGGAYNEQFF. In DNA, the CDR3 is TGTGCCAGTACCGAACCGGGGGGGGCCTACAATGAGCAGTTCTTC.

This clonotype has at least ten counts. V gene TRBV6-1 combines with J gene TRBJ1-1; TRBD1 matches 8 bases. Germline values: CDR1 MNHNS, CDR2 SASEGT. The CDR3 is 13 amino acids. J gave up 4 bases and V 6 bases, and 4 bases lay outside the gene matches. CDR3 protein: CASRETGGTEAFF. The DNA for the CDR3 is TGTGCCAGCAGAGAAACAGGGGGCACTGAAGCTTTCTTT.

This clonotype has a handful of counts. This chain joins TRBV20-1 and TRBJ2-1; weak D call: TRBD2 (5 bases). V was clipped by 0 bases and J by 4 bases, with 16 bases between them. CDR1 is DFQATT, CDR2 SNEGSKA, per germline (reference sequence). The CDR3 is made up of 16 amino acids. The CDR3 here is CSARDYNGELYNEQFF. In nucleotides, the CDR3 is TGCAGTGCTAGAGATTATAACGGGGAGTTATACAATGAGCAGTTCTTC.

This clonotype was observed many times. One end of the junction is discordant with germline, which a read error may explain. This chain connects TRBV19 to TRBJ1-1; tentatively, D is TRBD1 (6 bases). This CDR3 is built from 13 residues. The germline gives CDR1 LNHDA, CDR2 SQIVND (reference sequence). CDR3: CASSLEGETEAFF. In DNA, the CDR3 is TGTGCCAGTAGTTTAGAGGGGGAAACTGAAGCTTTCTTT.

This clonotype was counted at least ten times. The J gene is TRBJ1-1, the V gene TRBV10-3; D remains ambiguous. The germline V gene has CDR1 ENHRY and CDR2 SYGVKD. Trimming pared 0 bases from V and 3 bases from J, leaving 8 bases between. This CDR3 comprises 14 residues. The CDR3 nucleotides read TGTGCCATCAGTGAGTCAGTGTCGGACACTGAAGCTTTCTTT. It encodes CAISESVSDTEAFF.

The chain links TRBV6-8 to TRBJ2-3; possibly TRBD1 for D (5 bases). The CDR3 has 15 residues. Trimming removed 7 bases at V and 2 bases at J, with 16 bases between. Germline-derived CDR1 and CDR2 are MNHGY and SAAAGT. The CDR3 DNA is TGTGCCAGCAAAACAGACAGAACCTACACAGATACGCAGTATTTT. Protein product: CASKTDRTYTDTQYF.

This clonotype appeared many times. A read error may account for a junction end that differs from germline. The rearrangement joins TRBV5-5 to TRBJ1-1; weak D call: TRBD1 (6 bases). The germline V gene has CDR1 SGHKS and CDR2 YYEKEE (reference sequence). The CDR3 sequence is 14 residues long. The CDR3 here is CASSPAGHLDEAFF. The CDR3 region has the DNA TGCGCCAGCAGCCCAGCGGGACATCTGGACGAAGCTTTCTTT.

This clonotype has only a few counts. The rearrangement links TRBV10-3 to TRBJ1-6; perhaps TRBD1 as D (6 bases). Per germline, CDR1 ENHRY and CDR2 SYGVKD. Between the trimmed V and J ends, which lost 10 bases and 4 bases, there was a span of 17 bases. There are 15 residues in the CDR3. CDR3 region: CATAAQGVYNSPLHF. The CDR3 DNA reads TGTGCCACCGCTGCACAGGGCGTGTATAATTCACCCCTCCACTTT.

This clonotype was counted many times. CDR3 nucleotide sequence: TGTGCCAGCCTGGGAGACCCAAATCAGCCCCAGCATTTT. Protein product: CASLGDPNQPQHF. The genes are TRBV2 and TRBJ1-5; D is unclear. V shed 8 bases and J shed 4 bases, with 12 bases lying between them. The CDR3 sequence is 13 residues long. Germline lookup yields CDR1 SNHLY and CDR2 FYNNEI.

The chain carries TRBV20-1 and TRBJ2-5; 7 nucleotides match TRBD1. The CDR3 is 12 amino acids. In germline, CDR1 is DFQATT, CDR2 SNEGSKA (reference sequence). Trimming at V came to 5 bases and at J to 5 bases, leaving 5 bases not matched to a gene. Written as DNA, the CDR3 is TGCAGTGCTGCCGGGACAGTGGAGACCCAGTACTTC. Protein: CSAAGTVETQYF.

In its sample, this clonotype was seen many times. The chain carries TRBV18 and TRBJ1-4, with D possibly being TRBD1 (5 bases). Trimming removed 6 bases from V and 8 bases from J, with 16 bases in between. Germline values: CDR1 KGHSH, CDR2 LQKENI. This CDR3 has 14 amino acids. The CDR3: CASSRDGGGEKLFF. In DNA, the CDR3 is TGTGCCAGCTCCCGGGACGGTGGTGGCGAAAAACTGTTTTTT.

This clonotype appeared many times. V gene TRBV18 combines with J gene TRBJ2-5; D is perhaps TRBD2 (5 bases). CDR1 KGHSH and CDR2 LQKENI come from the germline V gene. This CDR3 is built from 11 residues. Trimming cost V 5 bases and J 5 bases, with 6 bases left between them. CDR3 nucleotides: TGTGCCAGCTCAAGGGAGGAGACCCAGTACTTC. Residues: CASSREETQYF.